This TCR beta chain originates from a study of blood T cell repertoires in COVID-19. About the research overall: Sites in the United States, Italy and Spain provided acute and convalescent COVID-19 samples. Nucleic acid was either cDNA or gDNA, and it came from T cells, B-cell-depleted T cells, or PBMCs.

Source study methods: Amplification with reference gene primers provided the estimates of nucleated cell counts. Some clones are missing from TCRdb's copy, which holds only in-frame ones; the method was immunoSEQ multiplex PCR. The V and J calls and the clone size are those of that table, but D and trimming were determined from the DNA. The repertoire includes 14,000 to 15,000 clones, 85% to 95% of them detected once, and approximately 7.7% sits in the top ten. This clone was detected only once. Trimming removed 0 bases from V and 8 bases from J, with 6 bases in between. Germline CDR1 and CDR2: SGHDT and YYEEEE. The CDR3 spans 12 residues.

Sequencing was done on a sample of peripheral blood. The origin of this receptor is a human donor with active COVID-19. The donor label of this sample is uncertain. J is TRBJ2-1 and V is TRBV5-6; D might be TRBD1 (5 bases). The chain's CDR3 is CASSLEGYEQFF. CDR3 DNA sequence: TGTGCCAGCAGCTTGGAGGGGTATGAGCAGTTCTTC.